This T cell receptor (beta chain) comes out of a study of blood T cell repertoires in COVID-19. Study-wide context: PBMCs, B-cell-depleted T cells, or T cells provided the cDNA or gDNA that made up the material.

Cohorts were based on clinical histories the participants reported. In the study's own analysis: By means of reference gene primer amplification, nucleated cell counts were estimated. Clones were sequenced by immunoSEQ multiplex PCR, and TCRdb holds only the in-frame ones, with some missing. V, J and clone size derive from that table, while D and trimming were established from the DNA sequence. Of hundreds of thousands of clones in the sample, around nine tenths were seen once. Sequenced material: PBMCs or T cells enriched from blood (not recorded which). The TCR was taken from a woman between 50 and 59 years old who had been exposed to COVID-19.

CDR3 in DNA: TGCGCCAGCAGCCCCTCTAGTTCGGGGACTGAAGCTTTCTTT. Translating it yields CASSPSSSGTEAFF. This sequence joins TRBV5-1 and TRBJ1-1; no reliable D call. Germline loops: CDR1 SGHRS, CDR2 YFSETQ. The CDR3 has 14 amino acids. V lost 4 bases and J lost 5, with 15 bases in between.